The clone carrying this T cell receptor (beta chain) was counted once. What it recognizes is unknown. Mouse gene names apply. The CDR3 goes on 1 residue after the read ends, and that part is filled in from the germline J gene. This CDR3 is 11 amino acids long. In germline, CDR1 is GKSSPN, CDR2 SITVG. With 0 bases removed from V and 10 bases from J, the gap between germline ends came to 8 bases. This specimen comes from a study of tissue T cells after allogeneic stem cell transplantation. Study conclusions and caveats: Limitations included a small, clinically heterogeneous cohort and limited sampling depth.

TCRdb's copy holds only in-frame clones and misses some; the assay was immunoSEQ multiplex PCR. The table includes 40,000 to 60,000 clones, 73% detected once. The sequence was collected from a pool of C57BL/6 mice in good health. The gene calls are TRBV31 and TRBJ2-5; no clear D. The sequenced sample consisted of sorted cells pooled from one or two spleens. The DNA read from the CDR3 is TGTGCCTGGAGTCTAGGGTTCCCCCAGTAC. It encodes CAWSLGFPQY. The full CDR3 is CAWSLGFPQYF. The whole variable domain, filled in from reference TRBV31 and TRBJ2-5, reads AQTIHQWPVAEIKAVGSPLSLGCTIKGKSSPNLYWYWQATGGTLQQLFYSITVGQVESVVQLNLSASRPKDDQFILSTEKLLLSHSGFYLCAWSLGFPQYFGPGTRLLVL.